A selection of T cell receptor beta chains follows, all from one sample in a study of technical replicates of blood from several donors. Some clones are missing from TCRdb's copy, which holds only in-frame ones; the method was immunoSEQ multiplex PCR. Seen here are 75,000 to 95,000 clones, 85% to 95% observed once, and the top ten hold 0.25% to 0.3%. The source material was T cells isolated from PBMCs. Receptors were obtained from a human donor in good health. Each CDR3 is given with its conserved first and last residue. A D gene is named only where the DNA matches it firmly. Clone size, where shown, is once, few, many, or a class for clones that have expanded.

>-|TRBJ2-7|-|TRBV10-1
CASSVNPTYEQYF
TGCGCCAGCAGTGTGAACCCTACCTACGAGCAGTACTTC
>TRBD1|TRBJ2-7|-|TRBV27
CASSRRLTGAVSYEQYF
TGTGCCAGCAGTCGACGACTTACAGGGGCCGTCTCCTACGAGCAGTACTTC
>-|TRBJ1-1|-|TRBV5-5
CASSLPADFEAFF
TGTGCCAGCAGCTTGCCGGCAGACTTTGAAGCTTTCTTT
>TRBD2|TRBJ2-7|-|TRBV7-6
CASSQGLAGPDYEQYF
TGTGCCAGCAGCCAAGGACTAGCGGGGCCGGACTACGAGCAGTACTTC
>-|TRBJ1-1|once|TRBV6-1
CASSDGKGYPGTEAFF
TGTGCCAGCAGTGATGGAAAGGGGTACCCGGGCACTGAAGCTTTCTTT
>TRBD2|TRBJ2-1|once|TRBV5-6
CASSLRPSGTYNEQFF
TGTGCCAGCAGCTTGAGACCTAGCGGTACCTACAATGAGCAGTTCTTC
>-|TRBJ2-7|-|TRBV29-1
CSVEGGEGYEQYF
TGCAGCGTTGAAGGGGGCGAAGGGTACGAGCAGTACTTC
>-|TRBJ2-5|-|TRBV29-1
CSVSRTSETQYF
TGCAGCGTTTCTCGGACATCAGAGACCCAGTACTTC
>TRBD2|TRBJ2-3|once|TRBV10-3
CAISESGGLAGGPSYGTQYF
TGTGCCATCAGTGAATCTGGGGGACTAGCGGGGGGGCCGTCATATGGTACGCAGTATTTT
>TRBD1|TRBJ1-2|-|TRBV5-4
CASSFPGQRGIGYTF
TGTGCCAGCAGCTTTCCGGGACAGAGAGGCATTGGCTACACCTTC
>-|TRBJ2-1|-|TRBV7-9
CASSLGSADEQFF
TGTGCCAGCAGCCTCGGGAGCGCGGATGAGCAGTTCTTC
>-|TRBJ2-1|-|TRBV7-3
CASSLSWGPSSSNEQFF
TGTGCCAGCAGCTTAAGTTGGGGGCCGTCCTCTTCTAATGAGCAGTTCTTC
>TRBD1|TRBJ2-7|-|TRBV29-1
CSASGGEQYF
TGCAGCGCTTCAGGGGGCGAGCAGTACTTC
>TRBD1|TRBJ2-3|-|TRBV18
CASSFLGQGITDTQYF
TGTGCCAGCTCATTCCTAGGACAGGGGATCACAGATACGCAGTATTTT
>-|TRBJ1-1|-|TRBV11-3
CASSGETAMNTEAFF
TGTGCCAGCAGCGGAGAGACAGCTATGAACACTGAAGCTTTCTTT
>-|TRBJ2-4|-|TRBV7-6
CASSLEGWRDSKNIQYF
TGTGCCAGCAGCTTAGAGGGTTGGAGGGATAGCAAAAACATTCAGTACTTC
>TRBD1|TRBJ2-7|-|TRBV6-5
CASRPGQGFYEQYF
TGTGCCAGCAGGCCGGGACAGGGGTTTTACGAGCAGTACTTC
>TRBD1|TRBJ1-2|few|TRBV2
CASSENSGQGVIGYTF
TGTGCCAGCAGTGAAAATTCGGGACAGGGGGTAATTGGCTACACCTTC
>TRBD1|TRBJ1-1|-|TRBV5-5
CASSFTGENTEAFF
TGTGCCAGCAGCTTTACAGGGGAAAACACTGAAGCTTTCTTT
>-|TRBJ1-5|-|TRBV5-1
CASSLGPESNQPQHF
TGCGCCAGCAGCTTAGGTCCGGAGAGCAATCAGCCCCAGCATTTT
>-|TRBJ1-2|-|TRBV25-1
CASSAPARGYTF
TGTGCCAGCAGTGCCCCCGCACGGGGCTACACCTTC
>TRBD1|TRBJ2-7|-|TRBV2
CASREKGDRDRDPTGYEQYF
TGTGCCAGCAGGGAGAAGGGAGACCGGGACAGGGATCCTACGGGCTACGAGCAGTACTTC
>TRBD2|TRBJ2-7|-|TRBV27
CASRGAGSSYEQYF
TGTGCCAGCAGAGGAGCGGGGAGCTCCTACGAGCAGTACTTC
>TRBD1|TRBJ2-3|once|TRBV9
CASSVRTGLTDTQYF
TGTGCCAGCAGCGTCCGGACAGGTCTCACAGATACGCAGTATTTT
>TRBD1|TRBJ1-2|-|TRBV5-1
CASSPGQGRDYGYTF
TGCGCCAGCAGCCCGGGACAGGGTAGGGACTATGGCTACACCTTC
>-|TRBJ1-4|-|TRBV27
CASSLSVGRDGKLFF
TGTGCCAGCAGTTTATCGGTTGGGAGGGATGGAAAACTGTTTTTT
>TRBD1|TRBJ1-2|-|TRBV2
CASSATGNGYTF
TGTGCCAGCAGCGCGACAGGGAATGGCTACACCTTC
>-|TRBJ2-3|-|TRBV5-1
CASSDQGRGDTQYF
TGCGCCAGCAGTGATCAGGGAAGGGGAGATACGCAGTATTTT
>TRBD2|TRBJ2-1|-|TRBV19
CASSIGTSGLPFYNEQFF
TGTGCCAGTAGTATTGGGACTAGCGGGCTACCGTTTTACAATGAGCAGTTCTTC
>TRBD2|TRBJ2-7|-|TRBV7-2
CASSFNSGRPHEQYF
TGTGCCAGCAGCTTTAATAGCGGGAGGCCCCACGAGCAGTACTTC
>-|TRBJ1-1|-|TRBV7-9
CASSLVPATSTEAFF
TGTGCCAGCAGCTTAGTGCCAGCGACGTCCACTGAAGCTTTCTTT
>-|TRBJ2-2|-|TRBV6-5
CASSYRGTGELFF
TGTGCCAGCAGTTATAGGGGAACCGGGGAGCTGTTTTTT
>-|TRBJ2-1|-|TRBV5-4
CASTPVGHAGLDEQFF
TGTGCCAGCACCCCGGTGGGTCACGCGGGGTTAGATGAGCAGTTCTTC
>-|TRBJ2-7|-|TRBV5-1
CASSLVLLSYEQYF
TGCGCCAGCAGCTTGGTTTTACTGTCCTACGAGCAGTACTTC
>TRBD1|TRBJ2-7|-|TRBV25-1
CASREIPGQGPRHEQYF
TGTGCCAGCAGAGAAATCCCGGGACAGGGACCTAGGCACGAGCAGTACTTC
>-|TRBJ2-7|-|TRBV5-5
CASSHSYEQYF
TGTGCCAGCAGCCATTCCTACGAGCAGTACTTC
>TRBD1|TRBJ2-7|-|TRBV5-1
CASSLGTGDHEQYF
TGCGCCAGCAGCTTGGGGACAGGGGACCACGAGCAGTACTTC
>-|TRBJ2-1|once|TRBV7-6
CASSLEGAEQFF
TGTGCCAGCAGCTTAGAAGGAGCTGAGCAGTTCTTC
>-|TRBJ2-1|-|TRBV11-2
CASSSLTGNLYNEQFF
TGTGCCAGCAGCTCCCTGACAGGAAACCTATACAATGAGCAGTTCTTC
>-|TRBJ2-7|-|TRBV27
CASAGNSYEQYF
TGTGCCAGCGCAGGGAACTCCTACGAGCAGTACTTC
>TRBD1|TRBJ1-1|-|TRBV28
CASSIGTGTSNTEAFF
TGTGCCAGCAGTATTGGGACAGGGACTTCGAACACTGAAGCTTTCTTT
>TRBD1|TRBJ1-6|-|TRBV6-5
CASSYSGQGYSPLHF
TGTGCCAGCAGTTACTCAGGACAGGGGTATTCACCCCTCCACTTT
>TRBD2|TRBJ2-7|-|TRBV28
CASSLSRLAGGDYEQYF
TGTGCCAGCAGTTTAAGTCGGCTAGCGGGAGGTGACTACGAGCAGTACTTC
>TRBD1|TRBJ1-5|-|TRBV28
CASSLLGQGLDQPQHF
TGTGCCAGCAGTTTACTCGGACAGGGATTGGATCAGCCCCAGCATTTT
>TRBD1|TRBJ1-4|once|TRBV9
CASSVGGQGKEKLFF
TGTGCCAGCAGCGTAGGGGGACAGGGAAAAGAAAAACTGTTTTTT
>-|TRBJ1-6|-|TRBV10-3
CAISEALVNSNSPLHF
TGTGCCATCAGTGAGGCTTTGGTCAATAGCAATTCACCCCTCCACTTT
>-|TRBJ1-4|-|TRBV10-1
CASSDPGEKLFF
TGCGCCAGCAGTGACCCGGGGGAAAAACTGTTTTTT
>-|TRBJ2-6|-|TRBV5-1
CASSWTERSSGANVLTF
TGCGCCAGCAGCTGGACTGAACGATCCTCTGGGGCCAACGTCCTGACTTTC
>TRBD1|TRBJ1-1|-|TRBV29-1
CSVAPGQWGGTEAFF
TGCAGCGTTGCGCCGGGACAGTGGGGTGGCACTGAAGCTTTCTTT
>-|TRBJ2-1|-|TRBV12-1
CASNKPEGQTDNEQFF
TGTGCCAGCAACAAACCCGAAGGACAAACTGACAATGAGCAGTTCTTC
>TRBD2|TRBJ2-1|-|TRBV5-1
CASSLVVAGGYEQFF
TGCGCCAGCAGCTTGGTAGTAGCGGGGGGTTATGAGCAGTTCTTC
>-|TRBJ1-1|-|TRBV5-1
CASSLAGTNIEAFF
TGCGCCAGCAGCTTGGCCGGGACAAATATTGAAGCTTTCTTT
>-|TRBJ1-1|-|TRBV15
CATSRGWGANTEAFF
TGTGCCACCAGCAGGGGGTGGGGAGCTAACACTGAAGCTTTCTTT
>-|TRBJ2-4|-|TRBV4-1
CASSQSQGRNIQYF
TGCGCCAGCAGCCAATCACAGGGCCGTAACATTCAGTACTTC
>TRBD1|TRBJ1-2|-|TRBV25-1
CASSGTGNPFFYGYTF
TGTGCCAGCAGCGGGACAGGGAACCCTTTTTTTTATGGCTACACCTTC
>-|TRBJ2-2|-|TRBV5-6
CASSLETEYTGELFF
TGTGCCAGCAGCTTGGAGACGGAGTACACCGGGGAGCTGTTTTTT
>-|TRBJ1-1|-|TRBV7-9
CASSLGRGRGLNTEAFF
TGTGCCAGCAGCTTAGGCAGGGGAAGAGGCCTAAACACTGAAGCTTTCTTT
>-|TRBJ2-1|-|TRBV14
CASSRRLGLRNNEQFF
TGTGCCAGCAGCCGTAGACTAGGCTTACGGAACAATGAGCAGTTCTTC
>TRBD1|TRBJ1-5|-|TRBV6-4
CASSDSAGGEPQHF
TGTGCCAGCAGTGACTCGGCAGGGGGAGAGCCCCAGCATTTT
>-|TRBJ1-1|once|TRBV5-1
CASSLDGGGYTEAFF
TGCGCCAGCAGCTTGGATGGGGGCGGGTACACTGAAGCTTTCTTT